This paragraph reports one TCR beta chain. Assay used: immunoSEQ multiplex PCR; TCRdb lists only in-frame clones, some missing. Of 250,000 to 350,000 clones listed, under 90% are singletons. The CDR3 covers 13 residues. In germline, CDR1 is WNHNN, CDR2 SYGVQD (reference sequence). The ends lost 9 bases at V and 4 bases at J; junction bases unmatched: 2. The data are from a study of blood T cell repertoires in COVID-19. Whole-study context: The origin of the acute and convalescent COVID-19 samples was the United States, Italy and Spain.

The sequenced sample was PBMCs or T cells enriched from blood (not recorded which). The sequence was collected from a woman aged 45-65 years who had been exposed to COVID-19. The J gene is TRBJ1-4, the V gene TRBV10-1; 10 nucleotides agree with TRBD1. This chain's CDR3 is CASWDRGNEKLFF. The CDR3 region has the DNA TGCGCCAGTTGGGACAGGGGTAATGAAAAACTGTTTTTT.